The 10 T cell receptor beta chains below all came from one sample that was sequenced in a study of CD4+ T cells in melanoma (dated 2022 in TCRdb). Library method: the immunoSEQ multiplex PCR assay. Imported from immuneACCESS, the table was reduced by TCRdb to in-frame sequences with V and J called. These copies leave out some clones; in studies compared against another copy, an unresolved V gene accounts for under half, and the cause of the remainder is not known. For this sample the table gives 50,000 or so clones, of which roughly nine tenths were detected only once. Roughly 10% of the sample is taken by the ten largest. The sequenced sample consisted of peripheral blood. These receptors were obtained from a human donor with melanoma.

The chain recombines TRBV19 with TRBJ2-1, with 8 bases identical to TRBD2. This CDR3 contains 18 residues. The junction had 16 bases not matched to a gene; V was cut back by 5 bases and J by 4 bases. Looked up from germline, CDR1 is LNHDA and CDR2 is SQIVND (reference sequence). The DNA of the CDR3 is TGTGCCAGTAGTTCCCATACCGCCGGGACTAGGTGGTACAATGAGCAGTTCTTC. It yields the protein CASSSHTAGTRWYNEQFF.

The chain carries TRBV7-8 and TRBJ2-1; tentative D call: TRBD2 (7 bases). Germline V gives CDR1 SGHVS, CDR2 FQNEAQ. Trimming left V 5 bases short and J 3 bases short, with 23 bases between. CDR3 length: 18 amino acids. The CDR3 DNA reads TGTGCCAGCAGCCCGAGTGGGGCCCGGGGGGACATCTACAATGAGCAGTTCTTC. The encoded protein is CASSPSGARGDIYNEQFF.

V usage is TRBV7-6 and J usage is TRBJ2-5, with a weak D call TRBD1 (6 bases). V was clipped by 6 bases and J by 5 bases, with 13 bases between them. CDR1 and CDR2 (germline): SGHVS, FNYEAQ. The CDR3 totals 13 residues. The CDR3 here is CASSPGVVETQYF. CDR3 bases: TGTGCCAGCAGTCCAGGGGTGGTGGAGACCCAGTACTTC.

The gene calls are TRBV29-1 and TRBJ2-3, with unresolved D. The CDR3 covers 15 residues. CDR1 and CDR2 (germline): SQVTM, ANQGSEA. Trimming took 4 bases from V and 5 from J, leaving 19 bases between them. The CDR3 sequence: CSVGHTSGKRDTQYF. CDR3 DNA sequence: TGCAGCGTTGGACACACCTCGGGCAAACGAGATACGCAGTATTTT.

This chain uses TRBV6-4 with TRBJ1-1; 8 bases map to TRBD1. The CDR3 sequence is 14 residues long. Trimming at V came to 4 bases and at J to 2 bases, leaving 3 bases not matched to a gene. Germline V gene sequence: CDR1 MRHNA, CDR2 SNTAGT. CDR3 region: CASSAGQGNTEAFF. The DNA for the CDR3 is TGTGCCAGCAGTGCAGGACAGGGAAACACTGAAGCTTTCTTT.

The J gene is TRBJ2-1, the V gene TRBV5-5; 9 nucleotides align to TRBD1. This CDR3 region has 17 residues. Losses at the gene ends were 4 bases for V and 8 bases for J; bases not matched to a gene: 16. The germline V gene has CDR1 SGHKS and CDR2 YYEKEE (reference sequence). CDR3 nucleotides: TGTGCCAGCAGCCGGGACCGGGACAGGGTAGGAGGGGATGAGCAGTTCTTC. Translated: CASSRDRDRVGGDEQFF.

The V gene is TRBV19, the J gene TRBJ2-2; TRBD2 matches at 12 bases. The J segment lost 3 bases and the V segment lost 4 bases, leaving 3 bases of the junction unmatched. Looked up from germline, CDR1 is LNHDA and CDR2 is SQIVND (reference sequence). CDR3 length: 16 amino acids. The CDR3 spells CASSTSGGDDTGELFF. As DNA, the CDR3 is TGTGCCAGTAGTACTAGCGGGGGGGATGACACCGGGGAGCTGTTTTTT.

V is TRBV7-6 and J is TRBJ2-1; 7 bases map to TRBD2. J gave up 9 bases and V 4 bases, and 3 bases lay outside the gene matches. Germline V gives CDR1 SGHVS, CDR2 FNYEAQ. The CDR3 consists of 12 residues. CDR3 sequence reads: CASSSGGFEQFF. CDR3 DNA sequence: TGTGCCAGCAGCTCGGGGGGTTTTGAGCAGTTCTTC.

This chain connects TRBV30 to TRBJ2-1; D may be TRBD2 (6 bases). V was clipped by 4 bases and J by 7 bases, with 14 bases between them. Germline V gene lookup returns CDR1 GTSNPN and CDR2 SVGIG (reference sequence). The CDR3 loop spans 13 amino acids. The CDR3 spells CAWNGGERNEQFF. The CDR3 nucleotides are TGTGCCTGGAACGGAGGGGAACGAAATGAGCAGTTCTTC.

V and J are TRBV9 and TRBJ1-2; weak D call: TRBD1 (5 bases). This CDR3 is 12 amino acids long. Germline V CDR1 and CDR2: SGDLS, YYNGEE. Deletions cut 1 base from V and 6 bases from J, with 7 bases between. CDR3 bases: TGTGCCAGCAGCGTAACAGGAGATGGCTACACCTTC. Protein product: CASSVTGDGYTF.